This TCR beta chain was retrieved from a study of blood T cell repertoires in COVID-19. Authors' analysis steps: Amplifying reference gene primers gave estimates of nucleated cell counts. The protocol was immunoSEQ multiplex PCR, while the TCRdb copy is restricted to in-frame clones and leaves out a portion. The V and J calls and clone size were taken over from that table, and D and trimming were inferred from the DNA. The sample contains about 200,000 clones, 65% to 90% of which appear only once. Germline trimming cut 1 base from V and 4 bases from J; bases unmatched to any gene: 8. The CDR3 spans 16 residues. Germline values: CDR1 SGHVS, CDR2 FNYEAQ.

The chain has TRBV7-6 and TRBJ1-1; 8 bases fit TRBD1. Sequencing was performed on peripheral blood. This receptor was obtained from a man aged 45-65 years with active or convalescent COVID-19. CDR3 nucleotide sequence: TGTGCCAGCAGCTTAGATCTGAAACAGGGGGGCACTGAAGCTTTCTTT. This codes for CASSLDLKQGGTEAFF.